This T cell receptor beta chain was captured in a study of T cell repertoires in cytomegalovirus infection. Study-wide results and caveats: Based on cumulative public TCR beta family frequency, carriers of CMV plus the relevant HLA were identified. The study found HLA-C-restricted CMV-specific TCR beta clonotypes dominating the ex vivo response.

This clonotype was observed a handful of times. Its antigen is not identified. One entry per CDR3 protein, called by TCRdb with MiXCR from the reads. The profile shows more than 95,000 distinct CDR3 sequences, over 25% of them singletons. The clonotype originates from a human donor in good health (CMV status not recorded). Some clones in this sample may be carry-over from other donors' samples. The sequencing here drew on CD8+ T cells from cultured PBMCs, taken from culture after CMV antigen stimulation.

The CDR3 nucleotides read TGTGCCAGCAGCATTGGGGGTTTCGGCAATCAGCCCCAGCATTTT. Translation gives CASSIGGFGNQPQHF. This chain uses TRBV7-9 with TRBJ1-5, with a possible D match to TRBD1 (5 bases). This CDR3 comprises 15 residues. CDR1 is SEHNR and CDR2 is FQNEAQ in the germline V gene (reference sequence). V was clipped by 5 bases and J by 2 bases, with 13 bases between them.